The 8 T cell receptor beta chains reported below all come from one sample, sequenced in a study of T cells after yellow fever vaccination. Via MiXCR, TCRdb re-called the 5' RACE reads, giving one row per CDR3 protein. The table shows under 550,000 distinct CDR3 sequences, with 21% occurring only once. Source: PBMCs, taken roughly 23 days after the first yellow fever vaccination. Receptor source: a man between 18 and 29 years old who received the YFV17D yellow fever vaccine.

This chain connects TRBV5-1 to TRBJ2-3, with a possible D match to TRBD1 (5 bases). The CDR3 is 15 amino acids. V shed 3 bases and J shed 4 bases, with 15 bases lying between them. In germline, CDR1 is SGHRS, CDR2 YFSETQ. The CDR3 DNA is TGCGCCAGCAGCTGGGGCCCAATAAGCCCAGATACGCAGTATTTT. This gives the protein CASSWGPISPDTQYF.

The CDR3: CASSHLKAGRLHTDTQYF. The CDR3 region has the DNA TGTGCCAGCAGCCATCTGAAAGCGGGGAGACTCCACACAGATACGCAGTATTTT. J is TRBJ2-3 and V is TRBV11-2; 7 nucleotides align to TRBD2. Germline CDR1 is SGHAT and CDR2 is FQNNGV. This CDR3 region has 18 residues. Unmatched junction bases numbered 16, after V lost 5 bases and J lost 2 bases.

This clonotype was seen more than once but under ten times. This rearrangement joins TRBV15 to TRBJ2-1; 7 nucleotides agree with TRBD1. Germline V gene lookup returns CDR1 LNHNV and CDR2 YYDKDF (reference sequence). The V and J ends lost 5 bases and 5 bases, in that order; junction bases with no gene match: 9. The CDR3 is made up of 15 amino acids. The chain's CDR3 is CATSEDRTYNNEQFF. CDR3 coding DNA: TGTGCCACCAGCGAGGACAGGACCTACAACAATGAGCAGTTCTTC.

This clonotype was counted at least ten times. The CDR3 region is CASSDGGPSTDTQYF. DNA of the CDR3: TGTGCCAGCAGTGACGGGGGGCCCAGCACAGATACGCAGTATTTT. The chain employs TRBV2 and TRBJ2-3; D possibly corresponds to TRBD2 (7 bases). The CDR3 spans 15 residues. Trimming left V 3 bases short and J 0 bases short, with 10 bases between. Germline CDR1 SNHLY, CDR2 FYNNEI.

This clonotype occurred a few times. This chain links TRBV13 with TRBJ2-7; D uncertain. V was clipped by 0 bases and J by 3 bases, with 6 bases between them. This CDR3 spans 13 amino acids. Germline CDR1 and CDR2: PRHDT and FYEKMQ (reference sequence). CDR3 DNA: TGTGCCAGCAGCTTAGGGTCCCACTACGAGCAGTACGTC. It translates to CASSLGSHYEQYV.

This clonotype was recorded many times. This sequence joins TRBV7-9 and TRBJ1-2; tentative D call: TRBD1 (6 bases). Trimming pared 2 bases from V and 4 bases from J, leaving 8 bases between. The germline V gene has CDR1 SEHNR and CDR2 FQNEAQ (reference sequence). The CDR3 loop spans 13 amino acids. In nucleotides, the CDR3 is TGTGCCAGCAGCTTACAGGGGAGCTATGGCTACACCTTC. Its translation is CASSLQGSYGYTF. The full variable domain, in which reference TRBV7-9 and TRBJ1-2 provide the parts outside the CDR3, is DTGVSQNPRHKITKRGQNVTFRCDPISEHNRLYWYRQTLGQGPEFLTYFQNEAQLEKSRLLSDRFSAERPKGSFSTLEIQRTEQGDSAMYLCASSLQGSYGYTFGSGTRLTVV.

This clonotype has more than one count but fewer than ten. The chain is built from TRBV9 and TRBJ2-3; 10 bases agree with TRBD2. Germline trimming cut 1 base from V and 2 bases from J; bases unmatched to any gene: 7. CDR3 length equals 17 residues. The germline V gene has CDR1 SGDLS and CDR2 YYNGEE. For the CDR3, the DNA is TGTGCCAGCAGCGTAAATTCAGCGGGGGGGCCCACAGATACGCAGTATTTT. It is translated as CASSVNSAGGPTDTQYF. The complete variable domain, with remaining parts taken from reference TRBV9 and TRBJ2-3, reads DSGVTQTPKHLITATGQRVTLRCSPRSGDLSVYWYQQSLDQGLQFLIQYYNGEERAKGNILERFSAQQFPDLHSELNLSSLELGDSALYFCASSVNSAGGPTDTQYFGPGTRLTVL.

The chain employs TRBV7-9 and TRBJ1-3; the D is unclear. From germline, CDR1 is SEHNR and CDR2 FQNEAQ (reference sequence). This CDR3 is built from 15 residues. V was pared by 1 base and J by 2 bases, with 9 bases between. The CDR3 DNA follows: TGTGCCAGCAGCTTAGGACGGTTCCCTGGAAACACCATATATTTT. Protein sequence: CASSLGRFPGNTIYF. Full variable domain (remainder filled in from reference TRBV7-9 and TRBJ1-3): DTGVSQNPRHKITKRGQNVTFRCDPISEHNRLYWYRQTLGQGPEFLTYFQNEAQLEKSRLLSDRFSAERPKGSFSTLEIQRTEQGDSAMYLCASSLGRFPGNTIYFGEGSWLTVV.